These 18 T cell receptor beta chains share one sample of origin, sequenced in a study of blood T cell repertoires in COVID-19 (TCRdb year 2020). Libraries came from the immunoSEQ multiplex PCR assay. TCRdb obtained this table from immuneACCESS and retained in-frame rearrangements with V and J assigned. These tables miss some clones; where compared with another copy, unresolved V genes account for less than half of the shortfall, and the remainder is unexplained. This sample lists about 210,000 clones; roughly 90% were detected once. 10% of the sample lies in the top ten. Sequenced input: PBMCs or T cells enriched from blood (not recorded which). These receptors all come from a man between 18 and 35 years old with acute COVID-19.

The V call is TRBV4-1, the J call TRBJ1-2; D may be TRBD1 (6 bases). Between the trimmed V and J ends, which lost 4 bases and 7 bases, there was a span of 22 bases. The germline V gene has CDR1 MGHRA and CDR2 YSYEKL. The CDR3 is made up of 16 amino acids. The CDR3 here is CASSPGETGTMGGYTF. CDR3 DNA sequence: TGCGCCAGCAGCCCCGGGGAGACAGGCACTATGGGTGGCTACACCTTC.

The chain uses TRBV24-1 and TRBJ2-1; D is perhaps TRBD2 (7 bases). There are 18 residues in the CDR3. Trimming pared 1 base from V and 4 bases from J, leaving 19 bases between. The V gene's germline CDR1 is KGHDR and CDR2 SFDVKD. This CDR3 is CATSDFRATGGQYNEQFF. Written as DNA, the CDR3 is TGTGCCACCAGTGATTTCCGCGCTACGGGGGGCCAATACAATGAGCAGTTCTTC.

The gene calls are TRBV19 and TRBJ1-6; a weak D match, TRBD1 (6 bases). This CDR3 contains 15 residues. The ends were cut back, 9 bases at V and 5 bases at J, with 17 bases in the middle. CDR1 LNHDA and CDR2 SQIVND come from the germline V gene (reference sequence). The CDR3 region has the DNA TGTGCCAGCTCCTTTGGACAGCAAAATAATTCACCCCTCCACTTT. This gives the protein CASSFGQQNNSPLHF.

V usage is TRBV5-4 and J usage is TRBJ1-5; 8 positions agree with TRBD1. This CDR3 region has 16 residues. V lost 1 base to trimming and J lost 5 bases; unmatched junction nucleotides: 8. CDR1 and CDR2 (germline): SGHNT, YYREEE (reference sequence). CDR3 protein: CASSLRRGPLYQPQHF. The CDR3 DNA is TGTGCCAGCAGCTTGCGCAGGGGGCCCCTCTATCAGCCCCAGCATTTT.

The CDR3 DNA follows: TGCGCCAGCAGCCTACAGTCTTCTGGGGCCAACGTCCTGACTTTC. Its protein is CASSLQSSGANVLTF. This chain joins TRBV5-1 and TRBJ2-6; D not resolved. The CDR3 contains 15 residues. CDR1 and CDR2 from the germline V gene are SGHRS and YFSETQ. The V end was cut by 4 bases, the J end by 1 base, with 9 bases between.

V gene TRBV19 combines with J gene TRBJ2-3, with D maybe TRBD1 (6 bases). The germline gives CDR1 LNHDA, CDR2 SQIVND (reference sequence). V was clipped by 8 bases and J by 0 bases, with 12 bases between them. The CDR3 is made up of 14 amino acids. CDR3 nucleotides: TGTGCCAGTGCCATTGGACAGAGCACAGATACGCAGTATTTT. Its translation: CASAIGQSTDTQYF.

The chain is built from TRBV7-9 and TRBJ2-1, with 9 bases lining up with TRBD1. V dropped 2 bases and J dropped 8; count of bases not matched to a gene: 4. The CDR3 contains 14 residues. Per germline, CDR1 SEHNR and CDR2 FQNEAQ (reference sequence). CDR3 sequence: CASSLSQGADEQFF. For the CDR3, the DNA is TGTGCCAGCAGCTTATCACAGGGGGCGGATGAGCAGTTCTTC.

The sample holds a few counts of this clone. The chain is built from TRBV10-3 and TRBJ2-7; 9 bases align to TRBD2. The CDR3 consists of 13 residues. Trimming removed 6 bases from V and 7 bases from J; junction bases left unmatched: 7. CDR1 and CDR2 from the germline V gene are ENHRY and SYGVKD. The CDR3 DNA reads as TGTGCCATCAGCCCTAGCGGGACCGGGGAGCAGTACTTC. This translates into CAISPSGTGEQYF.

This clone was observed a single time. The junction differs from germline at one of its ends, possibly a read error. This rearrangement joins TRBV6-5 to TRBJ1-1; D call uncertain. Germline V gene sequence: CDR1 MNHEY, CDR2 SVGAGI. The CDR3 has 11 residues. The CDR3 region has the DNA TGCCCCCCCGGAGGAGACACTGAAGCTTTCTTT. Encoded protein: CPPGGDTEAFF.

Turning to this clone: Other nucleotide sequences in the sample specify the same CDR3. This chain links TRBV5-6 with TRBJ2-7; D perhaps matches TRBD1 (6 bases). Germline V gene sequence: CDR1 SGHDT, CDR2 YYEEEE. The V gene lost 2 bases and the J gene lost 4 bases, with 7 bases spanning the gap. The CDR3 runs to 12 residues. The CDR3 loop is CASSLQGYEQYF. CDR3 coding DNA: TGTGCCAGCAGCTTACAGGGATACGAGCAGTACTTC. Full variable domain (missing parts from reference TRBV5-6 and TRBJ2-7): DAGVTQSPTHLIKTRGQQVTLRCSPKSGHDTVSWYQQALGQGPQFIFQYYEEEERQRGNFPDRFSGHQFPNYSSELNVNALLLGDSALYLCASSLQGYEQYFGPGTRLTVT.

This clone was seen only once. A much bigger clone sits one base away, suggesting this may be a read error. The J gene is TRBJ2-3, the V gene TRBV6-4, with 10 bases aligning to TRBD2. V trimming: 6 bases; J trimming: 0 bases; junction bases outside the gene matches: 3. Germline assignment: CDR1 MRHNA and CDR2 SNTAGT. The CDR3 is made up of 15 amino acids. CDR3 in amino acids: CASSLLAGSTDTQYF. Here the CDR3 DNA reads TGTGCCAGCAGCTTACTAGCGGGAAGCACAGATACGCAGTATTTT.

The chain joins TRBV28 to TRBJ1-1, with 11 bases lining up with TRBD1. The trim removed 5 bases at V and 12 bases at J, leaving 8 bases unmatched. Germline values: CDR1 MDHEN, CDR2 SYDVKM. The CDR3 contains 13 residues. CDR3 coding DNA: TGTGCCAGCAGTCCACGGACAGGGGGCTGGACTTTCTTT. Its translation is CASSPRTGGWTFF. The full variable domain, completed using reference TRBV28 and TRBJ1-1, is DVKVTQSSRYLVKRTGEKVFLECVQDMDHENMFWYRQDPGLGLRLIYFSYDVKMKEKGDIPEGYSVSREKKERFSLILESASTNQTSMYLCASSPRTGGWTFFGQGTRLTVV.

The J gene is TRBJ2-3, the V gene TRBV27; 9 bases match TRBD2. Trimming removed 4 bases from V and 4 bases from J; junction bases left unmatched: 6. The CDR3 contains 15 residues. Germline CDR1 reads MNHEY; CDR2 reads SMNVEV (reference sequence). CDR3 region: CASSSSAGGADTQYF. For the CDR3, the DNA is TGTGCCAGCAGTTCTTCAGCGGGAGGTGCAGATACGCAGTATTTT.

The J gene is TRBJ2-1, the V gene TRBV5-1; TRBD2 matches 7 bases. The CDR3 sequence is 14 residues long. Looked up from germline, CDR1 is SGHRS and CDR2 is YFSETQ. V lost 3 bases and J lost 4; bases outside the gene matches: 4. The CDR3 here is CASSSLGGYNEQFF. CDR3 nucleotides: TGCGCCAGCAGCTCCCTGGGGGGGTACAATGAGCAGTTCTTC.

The rearrangement joins TRBV27 to TRBJ2-7; TRBD1 agrees at 10 bases. Germline CDR1 is MNHEY and CDR2 is SMNVEV (reference sequence). The CDR3 consists of 15 residues. V shed 1 base, J shed 2 bases, and the junction held 2 bases outside the gene matches. For the CDR3, the DNA is TGTGCCAGCAGTTTATTCGGGACAGGGGCCTACGAGCAGTACTTC. Its protein is CASSLFGTGAYEQYF.

The chain has TRBV4-3 and TRBJ2-3; tentative D call: TRBD2 (6 bases). Per the germline V gene, CDR1 is LGHNA and CDR2 is YSLEER. This CDR3 spans 18 amino acids. The ends were cut back, 0 bases at V and 2 bases at J, with 18 bases in the middle. CDR3 in amino acids: CASSQERVTRTNTDTQYF. As DNA, the CDR3 is TGCGCCAGCAGCCAAGAGCGGGTGACTAGAACTAACACAGATACGCAGTATTTT.

The chain combines TRBV5-6 with TRBJ2-7; the match to TRBD1 covers 8 bases. CDR1 is SGHDT, CDR2 YYEEEE, per germline. The length of the CDR3 is 14 residues. V lost 6 bases to trimming and J lost 3 bases; unmatched junction nucleotides: 8. The CDR3 here is CASTSYRGSYEQYF. Here the CDR3 DNA reads TGTGCCAGCACCTCCTACAGGGGGAGCTACGAGCAGTACTTC. Combining the CDR3 with reference TRBV5-6 and TRBJ2-7 gives the whole variable domain DAGVTQSPTHLIKTRGQQVTLRCSPKSGHDTVSWYQQALGQGPQFIFQYYEEEERQRGNFPDRFSGHQFPNYSSELNVNALLLGDSALYLCASTSYRGSYEQYFGPGTRLTVT.

This clone has more than one count but fewer than ten. The V and J genes are TRBV28 and TRBJ1-5; a weak D match, TRBD1 (5 bases). The CDR3 contains 15 residues. Trimming removed 8 bases from V and 0 bases from J, with 14 bases in between. Germline CDR1 MDHEN, CDR2 SYDVKM. CDR3 residues: CASVDSLLSNQPQHF. CDR3 nucleotide sequence: TGTGCCAGCGTTGACAGTTTACTTAGCAATCAGCCCCAGCATTTT.